One and the same sample provided the 17 T cell receptor beta chains below, sequenced in a study of glioma-infiltrating T cells after dendritic cell vaccination. Sequencing was performed with immunoSEQ multiplex PCR; in TCRdb, only in-frame clones are kept and a portion is missing. The sample includes some 70,000 clones, 81% of them seen just once. The sequencing here drew on blood, taken before dendritic cell vaccination. The receptors derive from a human donor with glioblastoma.

The V gene is TRBV5-1, the J gene TRBJ2-1; 11 bases align to TRBD2. The ends lost 4 bases at V and 6 bases at J; junction bases unmatched: 6. The germline V gene has CDR1 SGHRS and CDR2 YFSETQ. The CDR3 is 15 amino acids. CDR3 sequence (DNA): TGCGCCAGCAGCCAAACTAGCGGGGGCTCCAATGAGCAGTTCTTC. Amino acid sequence: CASSQTSGGSNEQFF. Supplemented by reference TRBV5-1 and TRBJ2-1, the full variable domain reads KAGVTQTPRYLIKTRGQQVTLSCSPISGHRSVSWYQQTPGQGLQFLFEYFSETQRNKGNFPGRFSGRQFSNSRSEMNVSTLELGDSALYLCASSQTSGGSNEQFFGPGTRLTVL.

The rearrangement links TRBV6-6 to TRBJ1-2; no clear D. This CDR3 comprises 16 residues. Germline lookup yields CDR1 MNHNY and CDR2 SVGAGI (reference sequence). The ends were cut back, 0 bases at V and 0 bases at J, with 11 bases in the middle. The DNA of the CDR3 is TGTGCCAGCAGTTACTCCTGGGGAGACTCTAACTATGGCTACACCTTC. Its translation: CASSYSWGDSNYGYTF.

The chain joins TRBV5-4 to TRBJ1-2, with 8 bases lining up with TRBD1. V lost 1 base, J lost 7 bases, and 15 bases stayed unmatched. Per the germline V gene, CDR1 is SGHNT and CDR2 is YYREEE (reference sequence). The CDR3 length is 17 residues. The CDR3 nucleotides read TGTGCCAGCAGCTTGTTCTCGACAGGGGTCCCTCGGGCTGGCTACACCTTC. Translating it yields CASSLFSTGVPRAGYTF.

The J gene is TRBJ2-7, the V gene TRBV6-1; perhaps TRBD1 as D (6 bases). CDR3 length: 15 amino acids. Germline V gives CDR1 MNHNS, CDR2 SASEGT. V was shortened by 2 bases and J by 5 bases, with 16 bases between the two germline ends. CDR3 DNA: TGTGCCAGCAGTGAACGAGGGGCAGGGGCGGACGAGCAGTACTTC. It is translated as CASSERGAGADEQYF.

The rearrangement uses TRBV11-2 and TRBJ2-7; 7 bases line up with TRBD2. V lost 1 base and J lost 1; bases outside the gene matches: 7. Germline values: CDR1 SGHAT, CDR2 FQNNGV. This CDR3 spans 16 amino acids. CDR3 in DNA: TGTGCCAGCAGCTTAGGGGGAGGGGTCAAATCCTACGAGCAGTACTTC. Its translation: CASSLGGGVKSYEQYF. The full variable domain, its missing parts supplied by reference TRBV11-2 and TRBJ2-7, is EAGVAQSPRYKIIEKRQSVAFWCNPISGHATLYWYQQILGQGPKLLIQFQNNGVVDDSQLPKDRFSAERLKGVDSTLKIQPAKLEDSAVYLCASSLGGGVKSYEQYFGPGTRLTVT.

The V and J genes are TRBV7-3 and TRBJ2-3; 9 bases are shared with TRBD2. The CDR3 covers 16 residues. Germline-derived CDR1 and CDR2 are SGHTA and FQGTGA. The trim removed 2 bases at V and 2 bases at J, leaving 5 bases unmatched. As DNA, the CDR3 is TGTGCCAGCAGCTTAGATCCTAGCGGGGCCACAGATACGCAGTATTTT. Its translation: CASSLDPSGATDTQYF.

V gene TRBV30 combines with J gene TRBJ1-4; TRBD1 aligns across 7 bases. After removal of 2 bases from V and 3 bases from J, the junction contained 6 bases not matched to a gene. The germline CDR1 and CDR2 sequences are GTSNPN and SVGIG (reference sequence). The CDR3 runs to 15 residues. The CDR3 sequence is CAWSITGVANEKLFF. In nucleotides, the CDR3 is TGTGCCTGGAGTATAACAGGGGTGGCTAATGAAAAACTGTTTTTT.

The chain combines TRBV10-1 with TRBJ2-6, with D possibly TRBD1 on 6 matching bases. V lost 7 bases and J lost 0, with 13 bases in between. The CDR3 extends over 16 amino acids. Germline V CDR1 and CDR2: WNHNN, SYGVQD (reference sequence). The CDR3 DNA follows: TGCGCCAGCAAACAGGGCCTTATCTCTGGGGCCAACGTCCTGACTTTC. The encoded protein is CASKQGLISGANVLTF.

The chain couples TRBV15 to TRBJ1-5, with D unresolved. The CDR3 is 15 residues long. CDR1 is LNHNV, CDR2 YYDKDF, per germline (reference sequence). V was clipped by 0 bases and J by 2 bases, with 8 bases between them. CDR3 region: CATSRDRFGNQPQHF. CDR3 nucleotide sequence: TGTGCCACCAGCAGAGACAGGTTTGGCAATCAGCCCCAGCATTTT.

The chain carries TRBV9 and TRBJ2-2; 8 positions agree with TRBD1. With V trimmed by 3 bases and J by 6 bases, 4 bases remained unmatched. This CDR3 is 14 amino acids long. Looked up from germline, CDR1 is SGDLS and CDR2 is YYNGEE. The CDR3 sequence: CASSATGEAGELFF. CDR3 coding DNA: TGTGCCAGCAGCGCGACAGGGGAGGCCGGGGAGCTGTTTTTT.

V usage is TRBV9 and J usage is TRBJ2-7, with TRBD1 matching 7 bases. Germline V gene data show CDR1 as SGDLS and CDR2 as YYNGEE. The J segment lost 3 bases and the V segment lost 0 bases, leaving 6 bases of the junction unmatched. The CDR3 spans 15 residues. The CDR3 region has the DNA TGTGCCAGCAGCGTAGGGGCAGGGGGTTTCTACGAGCAGTACTTC. Encoded protein: CASSVGAGGFYEQYF. Full variable domain (remainder filled in from reference TRBV9 and TRBJ2-7): DSGVTQTPKHLITATGQRVTLRCSPRSGDLSVYWYQQSLDQGLQFLIQYYNGEERAKGNILERFSAQQFPDLHSELNLSSLELGDSALYFCASSVGAGGFYEQYFGPGTRLTVT.

This clone was observed a handful of times. CDR3 sequence reads: CASSPEGLADTGELFF. CDR3 nucleotide sequence: TGTGCCAGCAGCCCAGAGGGACTAGCCGACACCGGGGAGCTGTTTTTT. The J gene is TRBJ2-2, the V gene TRBV5-5, with 9 bases matching TRBD2. The length of the CDR3 is 16 residues. V was pared by 4 bases and J by 3 bases, with 7 bases of the junction left unmatched. Germline CDR1 is SGHKS and CDR2 is YYEKEE (reference sequence).

Relative to its sample, this clone is medium-sized. The chain carries TRBV4-3 and TRBJ1-1; possibly TRBD1 for D (5 bases). Germline V gene sequence: CDR1 LGHNA, CDR2 YSLEER. CDR3 length equals 15 residues. The V gene lost 4 bases and the J gene lost 3 bases, with 15 bases spanning the gap. CDR3 nucleotide sequence: TGCGCCAGCAGCCTCACAGGTACCAGCGACACTGAAGCTTTCTTT. Translation gives CASSLTGTSDTEAFF.

The chain is built from TRBV6-5 and TRBJ1-1; D uncertain. The CDR3 runs 13 residues. V was pared by 5 bases and J by 4 bases, with 11 bases between. Germline loops: CDR1 MNHEY, CDR2 SVGAGI. The chain's CDR3 is CASSPPAGTEAFF. The CDR3 region has the DNA TGTGCCAGCAGTCCCCCCGCGGGCACTGAAGCTTTCTTT.

This clone has a handful of counts. The chain joins TRBV6-6 to TRBJ2-7; 8 nucleotides align to TRBD1. CDR3 length: 13 residues. V dropped 5 bases and J dropped 7; count of bases not matched to a gene: 7. The germline gives CDR1 MNHNY, CDR2 SVGAGI (reference sequence). The CDR3 DNA follows: TGTGCCAGCAGTCCATCGGACAGGGCTGAGCAGTACTTC. It translates to CASSPSDRAEQYF.

The V gene is TRBV15, the J gene TRBJ2-5, with a weak D call TRBD2 (7 bases). In germline, CDR1 is LNHNV, CDR2 YYDKDF (reference sequence). The V gene lost 1 base and the J gene lost 0 bases, with 15 bases spanning the gap. The CDR3 is 17 residues long. CDR3 in amino acids: CATSRGGGYTYQETQYF. CDR3 sequence (DNA): TGTGCCACCAGCAGAGGGGGGGGCTACACGTACCAAGAGACCCAGTACTTC. The full variable domain, in which reference TRBV15 and TRBJ2-5 provide the parts outside the CDR3, is DAMVIQNPRYQVTQFGKPVTLSCSQTLNHNVMYWYQQKSSQAPKLLFHYYDKDFNNEADTPDNFQSRRPNTSFCFLDIRSPGLGDTAMYLCATSRGGGYTYQETQYFGPGTRLLVL.

The genes are TRBV5-1 and TRBJ1-2, with D perhaps matching TRBD1 (6 bases). CDR3 length: 13 amino acids. Germline V lookup: CDR1 SGHRS, CDR2 YFSETQ. V was pared by 0 bases and J by 3 bases, with 6 bases between. The CDR3 protein is CASSLDRDYGYTF. CDR3 DNA: TGCGCCAGCAGCTTGGACAGGGACTATGGCTACACCTTC.